Below are 29 T cell receptor beta chains sequenced from a single sample in a study of human T cells and chemical hapten exposure. TCRdb re-analysed the RACE reads in MiXCR, keeping a single row per CDR3 protein. The sample holds over 80,000 distinct CDR3 sequences, 11% seen once. The time point denotes: patch test 3, about 24 weeks after DPC sensitization. Sample treatment: therapeutic diphenylcyclopropenone sensitization with weekly scalp DPC. The starting material was whole blood, obtained in connection with sensitization to the hapten diphenylcyclopropenone (DPC). The receptors were sampled from a woman aged 25 to 39 with alopecia areata. Some clones in this sample may be carry-over from other donors' samples.

This clonotype was recorded at least ten times. The V call is TRBV12-5, the J call TRBJ2-1; 14 nucleotides align to TRBD2. Germline trimming cut 5 bases from V and 6 bases from J; bases unmatched to any gene: 3. The CDR3 has 15 amino acids. Germline V CDR1 and CDR2: LGHNT, FRNRAP. The chain's CDR3 is CASGLGTSGGNEQFF. DNA of the CDR3: TGTGCTAGTGGTCTCGGGACTAGCGGGGGCAATGAGCAGTTCTTC.

This clonotype occurred many times. The V and J genes are TRBV4-3 and TRBJ2-2; perhaps TRBD2 as D (6 bases). Trimming pared 3 bases from V and 1 base from J, leaving 12 bases between. The CDR3 runs 16 residues. Germline V gene sequence: CDR1 LGHNA, CDR2 YSLEER. CDR3: CASSHTEGMNTGELFF. The CDR3 bases are TGCGCCAGCAGCCATACGGAGGGGATGAACACCGGGGAGCTGTTTTTT.

The gene calls are TRBV7-9 and TRBJ1-4; no reliable D call. V was cut by 1 base and J by 5 bases, with 11 bases left in between. CDR1 is SEHNR and CDR2 is FQNEAQ in the germline V gene (reference sequence). This CDR3 spans 15 amino acids. This CDR3 is CASSLGGGPNEKLFF. CDR3 in DNA: TGTGCCAGCAGCTTAGGTGGCGGTCCCAATGAAAAACTGTTTTTT.

The chain uses TRBV21-1 and TRBJ2-2; TRBD1 is the table's D call and was not checked against the DNA. TRBV21-1 is listed as a pseudogene. The CDR3 contains 18 residues. Here the CDR3 reads CASSNKSGTGSNTGELFF. The CDR3, as DNA: TGTGCCAGCAGCAATAAATCCGGGACAGGGTCGAACACCGGGGAGCTGTTTTTT.

This clonotype showed up many times. J is TRBJ2-7 and V is TRBV28, with TRBD2 identical over 9 bases. CDR3 length equals 14 residues. Germline trimming cut 7 bases from V and 5 bases from J; bases unmatched to any gene: 9. The V gene's germline CDR1 is MDHEN and CDR2 SYDVKM. CDR3 sequence reads: CASIRAGGLDEQYF. Written as DNA, the CDR3 is TGTGCCAGCATCCGTGCGGGGGGGCTCGACGAGCAGTACTTC.

This clonotype was observed at least ten times. V and J are TRBV3-1 and TRBJ1-1, with D perhaps TRBD1 (6 bases). Germline CDR1 LGHDT, CDR2 YNNKEL (reference sequence). Trimming removed 2 bases from V and 1 base from J, with 14 bases in between. This CDR3 comprises 16 residues. The CDR3 spells CASSQPRAGENTEAFF. CDR3 coding DNA: TGTGCCAGCAGCCAACCGAGGGCAGGGGAGAACACTGAAGCTTTCTTT. The entire variable domain, with the rest obtained from reference TRBV3-1 and TRBJ1-1, is as follows: DTAVSQTPKYLVTQMGNDKSIKCEQNLGHDTMYWYKQDSKKFLKIMFSYNNKELIINETVPNRFSPKSPDKAHLNLHINSLELGDSAVYFCASSQPRAGENTEAFFGQGTRLTVV.

This clonotype was counted ten times or more. The chain uses TRBV7-6 and TRBJ2-3; 8 bases agree with TRBD2. CDR1 is SGHVS, CDR2 FNYEAQ, per germline. There are 15 residues in the CDR3. Trimming cost V 2 bases and J 4 bases; bases outside gene matches: 5. CDR3 nucleotides: TGTGCCAGCAGCTTAATGGCGGGAGGTTCAGATACGCAGTATTTT. Amino acids: CASSLMAGGSDTQYF.

This clonotype was detected many times. The gene calls are TRBV11-3 and TRBJ2-1, with 8 nucleotides matching TRBD2. With 2 bases clipped from V and 10 bases from J, the junction kept 4 bases outside the gene matches. CDR1 and CDR2 from the germline V gene are SGHNT and YENEEA. The CDR3 runs to 13 residues. DNA of the CDR3: TGTGCCAGCAGCTTACAAACTAGCGGCGAGCAGTTCTTC. It encodes CASSLQTSGEQFF.

This chain uses TRBV18 with TRBJ1-5, with D possibly matching TRBD1 (6 bases). Germline V lookup: CDR1 KGHSH, CDR2 LQKENI. The V gene lost 4 bases and the J gene lost 4 bases, with 14 bases spanning the gap. This CDR3 contains 15 residues. The CDR3 nucleotides read TGTGCCAGCTCACTGATGGAGGGGGGGAATCAGCCCCAGCATTTT. It specifies CASSLMEGGNQPQHF.

This clonotype came up many times. The chain has TRBV2 and TRBJ2-7, with 8 positions matching TRBD1. Germline CDR1 SNHLY, CDR2 FYNNEI. This CDR3 has 14 amino acids. The DNA for the CDR3 is TGTGCCAGCAGTGAGGGGACAGGAGAGTACGAGCGGTACGTC. It is translated as CASSEGTGEYERYV.

This clonotype was observed at least ten times. The V gene is TRBV29-1, the J gene TRBJ2-3; TRBD2 matches at 9 bases. The CDR3 has 13 amino acids. The V and J ends lost 4 bases and 2 bases, in that order; junction bases with no gene match: 1. Per germline, CDR1 SQVTM and CDR2 ANQGSEA. The CDR3: CSVGLADTDTQYF. CDR3 coding DNA: TGCAGCGTTGGACTAGCGGACACAGATACGCAGTATTTT.

This clonotype has only a few counts. The chain employs TRBV7-2 and TRBJ1-2; TRBD1 agrees at 9 bases. From germline, CDR1 is SGHTA and CDR2 FQGNSA. The CDR3 spans 15 residues. V lost 0 bases to trimming and J lost 3 bases; unmatched junction nucleotides: 2. The CDR3 region is CASSLADRGYYGYTF. CDR3 in DNA: TGTGCCAGCAGCTTAGCGGACAGGGGATACTATGGCTACACCTTC.

This clonotype is a singleton in its sample. The CDR3 region has the DNA TGTGCCATCAGTGCGGGCAGCACAGATACGCAGTATTTT. Its translation is CAISAGSTDTQYF. The rearrangement uses TRBV10-3 and TRBJ2-3; D gene unclear. Trimming removed 4 bases at V and 0 bases at J, with 5 bases between. CDR1 is ENHRY, CDR2 SYGVKD, per germline. The length of the CDR3 is 13 residues.

This clonotype was counted many times. The chain recombines TRBV28 with TRBJ2-1; unclear D gene. The CDR3 has 11 amino acids. Germline V lookup: CDR1 MDHEN, CDR2 SYDVKM. Deletions cut 6 bases from V and 7 bases from J, with 7 bases between. CDR3 protein: CASSFRNEQFF. The CDR3 coding sequence is TGTGCCAGCAGCTTCCGTAATGAGCAGTTCTTC.

This clonotype has only a few counts. The chain is built from TRBV2 and TRBJ2-7; TRBD2 matches at 7 bases. The trim removed 6 bases at V and 11 bases at J, leaving 7 bases unmatched. The CDR3 is 11 residues long. The germline gives CDR1 SNHLY, CDR2 FYNNEI. CDR3 in DNA: TGTGCCAGCAGAGATCGACTAGCAGAGTACTTC. Amino acid sequence: CASRDRLAEYF.

The genes are TRBV6-4 and TRBJ1-2; tentatively, D is TRBD1 (6 bases). Between the trimmed V and J ends, which lost 4 bases and 10 bases, there was a span of 13 bases. The CDR3 covers 12 residues. CDR1 and CDR2 (germline): MRHNA, SNTAGT. The CDR3 sequence is CASSGGLEPYTF. The CDR3 DNA sequence: TGTGCCAGCAGTGGGGGGCTCGAACCCTACACCTTC.

In this sample, this clonotype turned up many times. The chain employs TRBV27 and TRBJ2-7; 9 bases align to TRBD1. Per germline, CDR1 MNHEY and CDR2 SMNVEV (reference sequence). Unmatched junction bases numbered 5, after V lost 4 bases and J lost 4 bases. This CDR3 region has 14 residues. CDR3 protein: CASSSLGQGYEQYF. The CDR3, as DNA: TGTGCCAGCAGTTCCCTGGGACAGGGTTACGAGCAGTACTTC.

This clonotype was counted at least ten times. This sequence joins TRBV28 and TRBJ2-1; a weak D match, TRBD2 (6 bases). The germline V gene encodes CDR1 MDHEN and CDR2 SYDVKM. The V gene lost 5 bases and the J gene lost 1 base, with 21 bases spanning the gap. The CDR3 contains 18 residues. CDR3: CASSPKQGTSISYNEQFF. In DNA form, the CDR3 reads TGTGCCAGCAGTCCCAAACAAGGGACTTCAATTTCCTACAATGAGCAGTTCTTC.

This clonotype was recorded a few times. CDR3: CSASPSGVTDTQYF. The CDR3 DNA reads as TGCAGTGCTAGTCCTAGCGGAGTCACAGATACGCAGTATTTT. This sequence joins TRBV20-1 and TRBJ2-3; 7 nucleotides align to TRBD2. Unmatched junction bases numbered 5, after V lost 3 bases and J lost 2 bases. CDR3 length: 14 amino acids. The germline gives CDR1 DFQATT, CDR2 SNEGSKA (reference sequence).

Regarding this clonotype: Possible read error: a much larger clone is one base away. The CDR3 end shows no conserved phenylalanine or tryptophan, and so a read error is likely. The V gene is TRBV20-1, the J gene TRBJ1-4; D is unresolved. The V gene's germline CDR1 is DFQATT and CDR2 SNEGSKA (reference sequence). The CDR3 extends over 12 amino acids. Trimming stripped 3 bases from V and 3 bases from J, with 5 bases between. The CDR3 region has the DNA TGCAGTGCTAGGAACCCTAATGAAAAACTGTTTTCT. Translating gives CSARNPNEKLFS.

This clonotype has just a few counts. The chain recombines TRBV28 with TRBJ1-6; 9 nucleotides line up with TRBD1. The germline V gene has CDR1 MDHEN and CDR2 SYDVKM. V shed 6 bases and J 17 bases; nucleotides not matched to a gene: 5. The CDR3 length is 11 residues. The CDR3 DNA sequence: TGTGCCAGCAGCTATGGGACAGGGTTCCACTTT. This translates into CASSYGTGFHF.

The chain links TRBV15 to TRBJ2-7; D is perhaps TRBD1 or TRBD2 (6 bases each). Trimming removed 5 bases from V and 7 bases from J, with 21 bases in between. The CDR3 has 15 amino acids. The germline CDR1 and CDR2 sequences are LNHNV and YYDKDF (reference sequence). The DNA of the CDR3 is TGTGCCACCAGCGATAGGGGGACTGCCCGTAGGGAGCAGTACTTC. This translates into CATSDRGTARREQYF. The full variable domain, completed using reference TRBV15 and TRBJ2-7, is DAMVIQNPRYQVTQFGKPVTLSCSQTLNHNVMYWYQQKSSQAPKLLFHYYDKDFNNEADTPDNFQSRRPNTSFCFLDIRSPGLGDTAMYLCATSDRGTARREQYFGPGTRLTVT.

This clonotype was recorded many times. The J gene is TRBJ1-1, the V gene TRBV7-7, with D maybe TRBD1 (6 bases). Trimming took off 3 bases at V and 3 bases at J, with 8 bases between the two ends. The CDR3 is made up of 13 amino acids. Germline loops: CDR1 SSHAT, CDR2 FNYEAQ (reference sequence). The chain's CDR3 is CASSLDRYTEAFF. CDR3 in DNA: TGTGCCAGCAGCTTGGACAGATACACTGAAGCTTTCTTT. Complete variable domain (other parts from reference TRBV7-7 and TRBJ1-1): GAGVSQSPRYKVTKRGQDVTLRCDPISSHATLYWYQQALGQGPEFLTYFNYEAQPDKSGLPSDRFSAERPEGSISTLTIQRTEQRDSAMYRCASSLDRYTEAFFGQGTRLTVV.

This clonotype was detected ten times or more. This chain links TRBV18 with TRBJ2-6; D is perhaps TRBD1 (6 bases). CDR1 is KGHSH, CDR2 LQKENI, per germline. The CDR3 length is 15 residues. V dropped 6 bases and J dropped 2 bases, with 11 bases sitting between them. Written as DNA, the CDR3 is TGTGCCAGCTCTCTTACAGGGCCTGGGGCCAACGTCCTGACTTTC. Protein: CASSLTGPGANVLTF.

The rearrangement links TRBV4-2 to TRBJ2-5, with 8 nucleotides matching TRBD2. Germline trimming cut 0 bases from V and 4 bases from J; bases unmatched to any gene: 4. This CDR3 has 15 residues. Germline V gene sequence: CDR1 LGHNA, CDR2 YNFKEQ. CDR3 sequence reads: CASSQDLAGGETQYF. The CDR3 DNA reads TGTGCCAGCAGCCAAGATCTGGCGGGGGGAGAGACCCAGTACTTC.

The V gene is TRBV7-2, the J gene TRBJ2-7, with 11 bases aligning to TRBD2. CDR1 is SGHTA and CDR2 is FQGNSA in the germline V gene. V lost 6 bases to trimming and J lost 4 bases; unmatched junction nucleotides: 8. This CDR3 comprises 15 residues. Here the CDR3 DNA reads TGTGCCAGCAGTCCACTAGCGGGAGAGGGGTACGAGCAGTACTTC. Encoded protein: CASSPLAGEGYEQYF.

This clonotype was observed many times. The CDR3 reads CASSSRQGQETQYF. The CDR3 DNA sequence: TGTGCCAGCAGTTCACGACAGGGGCAAGAGACCCAGTACTTC. The rearrangement links TRBV27 to TRBJ2-5; 8 nucleotides align to TRBD1. Germline-derived CDR1 and CDR2 are MNHEY and SMNVEV (reference sequence). V shed 4 bases and J 2 bases; nucleotides not matched to a gene: 3. The CDR3 extends over 14 amino acids.

This clonotype has only a few counts. V usage is TRBV28 and J usage is TRBJ2-3; 10 nucleotides align to TRBD1. The germline V gene has CDR1 MDHEN and CDR2 SYDVKM. V dropped 5 bases and J dropped 4; count of bases not matched to a gene: 6. This CDR3 comprises 15 residues. CDR3 bases: TGTGCCAGCAGTCCCGACAGGGGGCGAGCAGATACGCAGTATTTT. It is translated as CASSPDRGRADTQYF. The whole variable domain, filled in from reference TRBV28 and TRBJ2-3, reads DVKVTQSSRYLVKRTGEKVFLECVQDMDHENMFWYRQDPGLGLRLIYFSYDVKMKEKGDIPEGYSVSREKKERFSLILESASTNQTSMYLCASSPDRGRADTQYFGPGTRLTVL.

This clonotype was seen a handful of times. The chain employs TRBV6-2 or TRBV6-3 and TRBJ2-3; D call uncertain. V lost 7 bases and J 5 bases, leaving 13 bases between the germline ends. The CDR3 has 13 residues. Germline CDR1 reads MNHEY; CDR2 reads SVGEGT. The chain's CDR3 is CASIPHTGDTQYF. CDR3 in DNA: TGTGCCAGCATCCCCCACACGGGAGATACGCAGTATTTT.